This entry describes one T cell receptor (beta chain). The data originate from a study of control samples from healthy donors and cancer patients. Measured with immunoSEQ multiplex PCR; TCRdb has only the in-frame clones, and not every one. The data show 78,000 or so clones, about 90% seen once. Trimming stripped 0 bases from V and 2 bases from J, with 15 bases between. The CDR3 length is 17 residues. The germline gives CDR1 SGDLS, CDR2 YYNGEE. The TCR was taken from a woman between 45 and 65 years old in good health. Material: blood. The chain has TRBV9 and TRBJ1-3; no definite D call. CDR3 in DNA: TGTGCCAGCAGCGTAGTTGGAGGAGGAGAAGCTGGAAACACCATATATTTT. Translating it yields CASSVVGGGEAGNTIYF.